This TCR beta chain was sequenced for a study of blood T cell repertoires in COVID-19. Study as a whole: Acute and convalescent COVID-19 samples came from the United States, Italy and Spain. From T cells, B-cell-depleted T cells, or PBMCs came the material, which was cDNA or gDNA.

CDR1 SEHNR and CDR2 FQNEAQ come from the germline V gene (reference sequence). The CDR3 has 14 residues. With V trimmed by 5 bases and J by 8 bases, 8 bases remained unmatched. This clone has a count of ten or more. As originally analysed: Cell counts per sample came from amplifying reference gene primers. Profiling relied on immunoSEQ multiplex PCR, and the TCRdb table lists in-frame clones only, not all of them. For V, J and clone size, that table is used; D and trimming come from the DNA. The sample comprises 200,000 to 250,000 clones, about 79% of which are singletons, and over 7.5% rests with the top ten.

This chain links TRBV7-9 with TRBJ2-1, with 8 nucleotides matching TRBD1. The TCR was taken from a man older than 75 with acute or convalescent COVID-19. The source material was peripheral blood. The CDR3 coding sequence is TGTGCCAGCAGCCCCCGGGACAGGAGGCATGAGCAGTTCTTC. Protein product: CASSPRDRRHEQFF.